The clone carrying this TCR beta chain was observed a single time. Per the germline V gene, CDR1 is MDHEN and CDR2 is SYDVKM. CDR3 length: 14 residues. Trimming took 5 bases from V and 7 from J, leaving 15 bases between them. The record originates from a study of blood T cell repertoires in COVID-19. Looking at the study overall: Donors in the United States, Italy and Spain gave samples during acute or convalescent COVID-19.

The protocol was immunoSEQ multiplex PCR, while the TCRdb copy is restricted to in-frame clones and leaves out a portion. The data hold some 150,000 clones, with roughly 90% observed a single time. Sequences were obtained from PBMCs or T cells enriched from blood (not recorded which). The clonotype originates from a woman younger than 45 with acute COVID-19. The chain employs TRBV28 and TRBJ1-5, with D perhaps TRBD1 (5 bases). The CDR3 region is CASSLSPGLQPQHF. As DNA, the CDR3 is TGTGCCAGCAGTCTTTCCCCAGGGTTACAGCCCCAGCATTTT. The variable domain in full, completed from reference TRBV28 and TRBJ1-5, reads DVKVTQSSRYLVKRTGEKVFLECVQDMDHENMFWYRQDPGLGLRLIYFSYDVKMKEKGDIPEGYSVSREKKERFSLILESASTNQTSMYLCASSLSPGLQPQHFGDGTRLSIL.